This entry concerns a single T cell receptor beta chain. The antigen it recognizes is unknown. No much larger clone exists at a distance of one base, and base qualities are not known. TCRbeta CDR3 regions were amplified from genomic DNA by means of the immunoSEQ Assay, a bias-controlled multiplex PCR. Per the original workflow: Within the assay, amplification of reference gene primers was used to estimate how many nucleated cells each sample contained. Sequence reads were collapsed and filtered to measure the absolute abundance of every unique TCRbeta CDR3 rearrangement. For each sample, productive Simpson clonality was calculated as the square root of Simpson's diversity index across productive rearrangements. The table comes from immuneACCESS by way of TCRdb, which keeps in-frame sequences with V and J called. Part of the clones is missing from these tables; in studies checked, under half for an unresolved V gene and the rest for unknown reasons. V and J calls plus clone size are reproduced from that table; the DNA served to infer D and trimming. This sample is represented by about 80,000 clones; 75% to 90% of them were singletons. The leading ten clones occupy approximately 6.2% of the sample.

This record belongs to a study of blood T cell repertoires in COVID-19 (dated by TCRdb to the early 2020s). In terms of the full investigation: Collaborator samples came from the United States, Italy and Spain and covered acute and convalescent phases of COVID-19. The sample metadata nearly always contained a de-identified subject ID, COVID-19 status, age in years and sex. Subjects who had been exposed to COVID-19, were actively infected with it, or had recovered from it provided the deeply sampled blood TCRbeta repertoires that made up the dataset. The repertoires were released in a freely available public database meant as a resource for research on the immune response to SARS-CoV-2. Where available, HLA class I and class II types were taken from metadata supplied by the sample provider and were not determined by assay-based typing. Samples were obtained from the ongoing ImmuneRACE study (first 160 participants) and from approximately 1,200 subjects provided by 6 global collaborators. The material from the prospective study consisted of cDNA or gDNA derived from T cells, B-cell-depleted T cells, or PBMCs.

From its cysteine to its phenylalanine, the CDR3 spans 15 amino acids. Solely the CDR3 DNA is kept, with 45 bases framed from the first base. The germline V end is reduced by 6 bases and the J end by 6 bases; junction bases left unmatched: 8. Reading the germline V gene gives CDR1 MNHEY and CDR2 SVGAGI. What the study reported, not specific to this receptor: How much clinical and demographic metadata was included differed by source and by participant, and the metadata was provided uncurated.

The collaborating institutions used their own protocols to collect whole blood in K2EDTA tubes. For TCRbeta analysis, collaborators shipped samples in one of three forms: frozen whole blood, isolated PBMCs, or DNA extracted from either of those sample types. Recombination joined TRBV6-5 with TRBJ2-3; the junction holds 11 bases that match TRBD2. Input material: peripheral blood. The sequence was collected from a man aged 60-69 years with active or convalescent COVID-19. The sequence in DNA is TGTGCCAGCAGCGATGTAGCGGGGGGGCGCGATACGCAGTATTTT. Translated, it reads CASSDVAGGRDTQYF.